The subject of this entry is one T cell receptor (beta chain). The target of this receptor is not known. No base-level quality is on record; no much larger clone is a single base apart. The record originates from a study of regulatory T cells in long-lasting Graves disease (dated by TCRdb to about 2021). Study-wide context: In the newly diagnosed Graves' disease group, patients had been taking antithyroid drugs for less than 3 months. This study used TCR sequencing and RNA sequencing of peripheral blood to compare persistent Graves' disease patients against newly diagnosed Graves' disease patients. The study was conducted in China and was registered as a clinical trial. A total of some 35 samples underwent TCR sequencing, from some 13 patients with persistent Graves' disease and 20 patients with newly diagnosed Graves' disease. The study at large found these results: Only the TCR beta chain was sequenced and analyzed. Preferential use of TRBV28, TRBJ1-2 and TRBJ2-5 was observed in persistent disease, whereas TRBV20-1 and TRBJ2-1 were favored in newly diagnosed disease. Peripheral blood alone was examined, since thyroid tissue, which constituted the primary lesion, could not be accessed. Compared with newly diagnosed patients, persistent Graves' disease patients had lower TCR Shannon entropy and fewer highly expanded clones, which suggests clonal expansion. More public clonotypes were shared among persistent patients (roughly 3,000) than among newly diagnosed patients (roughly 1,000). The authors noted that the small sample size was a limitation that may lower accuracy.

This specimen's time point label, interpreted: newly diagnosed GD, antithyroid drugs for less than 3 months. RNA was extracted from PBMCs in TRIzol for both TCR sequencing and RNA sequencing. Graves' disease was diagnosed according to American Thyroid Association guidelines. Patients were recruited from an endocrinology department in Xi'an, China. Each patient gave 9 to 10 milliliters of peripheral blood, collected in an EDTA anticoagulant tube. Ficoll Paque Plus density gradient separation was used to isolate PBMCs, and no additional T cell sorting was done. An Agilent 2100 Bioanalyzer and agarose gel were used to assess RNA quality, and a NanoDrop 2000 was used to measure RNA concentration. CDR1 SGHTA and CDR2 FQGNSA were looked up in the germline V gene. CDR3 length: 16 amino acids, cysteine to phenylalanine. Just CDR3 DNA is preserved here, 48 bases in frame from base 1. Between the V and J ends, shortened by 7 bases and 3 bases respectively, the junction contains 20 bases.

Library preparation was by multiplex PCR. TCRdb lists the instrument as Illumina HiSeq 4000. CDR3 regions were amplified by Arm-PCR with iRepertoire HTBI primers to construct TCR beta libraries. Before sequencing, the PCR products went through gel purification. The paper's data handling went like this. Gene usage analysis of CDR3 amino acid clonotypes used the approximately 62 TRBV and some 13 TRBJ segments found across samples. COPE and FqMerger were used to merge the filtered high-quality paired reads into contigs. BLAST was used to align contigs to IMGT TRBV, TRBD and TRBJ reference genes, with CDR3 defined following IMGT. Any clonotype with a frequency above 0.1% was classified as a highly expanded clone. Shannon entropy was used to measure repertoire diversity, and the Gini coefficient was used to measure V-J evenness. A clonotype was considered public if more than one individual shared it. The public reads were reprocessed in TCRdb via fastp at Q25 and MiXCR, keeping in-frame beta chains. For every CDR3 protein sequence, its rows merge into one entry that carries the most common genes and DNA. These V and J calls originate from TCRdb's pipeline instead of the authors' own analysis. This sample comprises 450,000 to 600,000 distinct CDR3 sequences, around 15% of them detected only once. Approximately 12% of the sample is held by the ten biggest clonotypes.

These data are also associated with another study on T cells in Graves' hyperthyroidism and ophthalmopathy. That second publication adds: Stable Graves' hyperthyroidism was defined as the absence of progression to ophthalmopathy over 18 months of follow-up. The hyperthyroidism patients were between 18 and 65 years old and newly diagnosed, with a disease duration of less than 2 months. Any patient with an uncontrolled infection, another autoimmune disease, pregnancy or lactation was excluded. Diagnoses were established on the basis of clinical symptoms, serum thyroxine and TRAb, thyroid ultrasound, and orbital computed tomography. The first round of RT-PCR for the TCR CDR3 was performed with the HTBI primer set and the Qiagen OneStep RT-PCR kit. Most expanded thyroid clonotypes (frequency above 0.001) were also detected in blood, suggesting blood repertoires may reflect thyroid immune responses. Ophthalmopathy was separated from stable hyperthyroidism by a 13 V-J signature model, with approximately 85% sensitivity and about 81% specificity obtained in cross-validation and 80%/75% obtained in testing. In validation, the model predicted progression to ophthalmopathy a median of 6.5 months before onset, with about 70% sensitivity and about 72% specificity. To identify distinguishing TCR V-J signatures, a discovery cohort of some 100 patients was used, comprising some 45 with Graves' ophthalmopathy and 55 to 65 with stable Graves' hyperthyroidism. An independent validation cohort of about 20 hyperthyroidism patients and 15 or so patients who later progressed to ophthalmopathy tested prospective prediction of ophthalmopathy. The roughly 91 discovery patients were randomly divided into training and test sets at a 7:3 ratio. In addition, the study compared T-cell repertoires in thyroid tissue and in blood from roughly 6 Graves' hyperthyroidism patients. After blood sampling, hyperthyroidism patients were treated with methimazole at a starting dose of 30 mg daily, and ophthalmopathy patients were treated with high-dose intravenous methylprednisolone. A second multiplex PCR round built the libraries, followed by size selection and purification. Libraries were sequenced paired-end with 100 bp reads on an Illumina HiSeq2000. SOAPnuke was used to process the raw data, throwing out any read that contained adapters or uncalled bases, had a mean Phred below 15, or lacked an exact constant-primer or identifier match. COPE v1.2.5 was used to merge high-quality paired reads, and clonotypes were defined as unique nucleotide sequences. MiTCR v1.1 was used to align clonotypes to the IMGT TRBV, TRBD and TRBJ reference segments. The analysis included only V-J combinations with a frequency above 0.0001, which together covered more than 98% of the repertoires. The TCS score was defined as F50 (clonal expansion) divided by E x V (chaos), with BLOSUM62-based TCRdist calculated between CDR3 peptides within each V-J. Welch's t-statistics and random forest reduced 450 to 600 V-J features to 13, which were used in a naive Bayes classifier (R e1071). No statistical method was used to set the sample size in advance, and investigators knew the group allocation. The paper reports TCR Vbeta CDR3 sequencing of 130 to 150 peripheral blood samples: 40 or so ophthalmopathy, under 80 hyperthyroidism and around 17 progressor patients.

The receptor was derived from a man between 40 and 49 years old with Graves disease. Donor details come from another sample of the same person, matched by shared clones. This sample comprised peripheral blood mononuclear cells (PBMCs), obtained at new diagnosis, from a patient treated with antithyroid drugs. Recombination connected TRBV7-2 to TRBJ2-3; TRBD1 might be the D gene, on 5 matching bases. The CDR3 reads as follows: CASILTGLQETDTQYF. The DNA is TGTGCCAGCATTCTTACCGGGTTACAGGAGACAGATACGCAGTATTTT. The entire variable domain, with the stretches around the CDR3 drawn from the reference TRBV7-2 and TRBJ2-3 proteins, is GAGVSQSPSNKVTEKGKDVELRCDPISGHTALYWYRQSLGQGLEFLIYFQGNSAPDKSGLPSDRFSAERTGGSVSTLTIQRTQQEDSAVYLCASILTGLQETDTQYFGPGTRLTVL.